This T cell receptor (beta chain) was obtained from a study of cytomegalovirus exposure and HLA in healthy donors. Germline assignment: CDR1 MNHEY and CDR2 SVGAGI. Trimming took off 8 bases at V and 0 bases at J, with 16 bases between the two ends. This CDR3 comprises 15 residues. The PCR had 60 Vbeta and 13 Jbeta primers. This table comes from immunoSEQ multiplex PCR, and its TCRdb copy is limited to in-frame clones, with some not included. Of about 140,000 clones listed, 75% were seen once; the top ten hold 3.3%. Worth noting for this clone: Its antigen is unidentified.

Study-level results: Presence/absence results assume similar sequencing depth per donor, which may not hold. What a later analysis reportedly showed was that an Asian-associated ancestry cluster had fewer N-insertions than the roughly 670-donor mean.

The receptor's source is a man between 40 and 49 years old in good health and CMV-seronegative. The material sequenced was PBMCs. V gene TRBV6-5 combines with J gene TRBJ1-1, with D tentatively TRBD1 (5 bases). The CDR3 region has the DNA TGTGCCAGCGGGCCAGGGCGGAACATGAACACTGAAGCTTTCTTT. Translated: CASGPGRNMNTEAFF.